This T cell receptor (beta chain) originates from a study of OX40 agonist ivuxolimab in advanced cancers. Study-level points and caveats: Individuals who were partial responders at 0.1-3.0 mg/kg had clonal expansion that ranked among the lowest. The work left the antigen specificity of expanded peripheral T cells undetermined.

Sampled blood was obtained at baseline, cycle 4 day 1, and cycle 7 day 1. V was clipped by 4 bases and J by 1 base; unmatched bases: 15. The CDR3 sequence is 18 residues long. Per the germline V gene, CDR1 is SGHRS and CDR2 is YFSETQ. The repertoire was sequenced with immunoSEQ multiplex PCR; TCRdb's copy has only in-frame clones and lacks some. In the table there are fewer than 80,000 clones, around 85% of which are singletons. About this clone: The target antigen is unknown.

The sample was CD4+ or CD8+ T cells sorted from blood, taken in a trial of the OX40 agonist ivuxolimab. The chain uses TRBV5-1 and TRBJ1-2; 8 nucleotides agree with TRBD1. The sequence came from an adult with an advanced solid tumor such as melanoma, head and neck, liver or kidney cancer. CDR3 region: CASSRLDRGAGVNYGYTF. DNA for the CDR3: TGCGCCAGCAGCCGGCTAGACAGGGGAGCCGGGGTTAACTATGGCTACACCTTC.